This passage covers 24 T cell receptor beta chains from one sample sequenced in a study of brain T cells in children with intractable seizures. Assay: immunoSEQ multiplex PCR; the TCRdb copy retains only in-frame clones and omits some. The sample consists of 50,000 to 75,000 clones, approximately 95% of them appearing once. Source: peripheral blood, taken at surgery. The receptors were sampled from a boy younger than two with focal cortical dysplasia and intractable seizures.

The V gene is TRBV10-2, the J gene TRBJ1-4, with 10 nucleotides matching TRBD1. Germline-derived CDR1 and CDR2 are WSHSY and SAAADI. Trimming at V came to 6 bases and at J to 7 bases, leaving 8 bases not matched to a gene. The CDR3 covers 15 residues. CDR3 nucleotide sequence: TGCGCCAGCAGGAAAACCGGGACAGGGGTTGAAAAACTGTTTTTT. Protein product: CASRKTGTGVEKLFF.

The chain combines TRBV3-1 (or the pseudogene TRBV3-2) with TRBJ2-7; D may be TRBD1 or TRBD2 (5 bases each). The CDR3 has 16 residues. The V and J ends lost 3 bases and 6 bases respectively, with 21 bases between them. The germline gives CDR1 LGHDT, CDR2 YNNKEL (reference sequence). CDR3 residues: CASSQGPLEPSFEQYF. CDR3 sequence (DNA): TGTGCCAGCAGCCAGGGACCACTCGAGCCGAGCTTCGAGCAGTACTTC.

This CDR3 is CASSEGAGGAGYGYTF. The CDR3 DNA follows: TGTGCCAGCAGTGAAGGGGCAGGGGGCGCTGGCTATGGCTACACCTTC. The chain has TRBV6-1 and TRBJ1-2; 8 bases align to TRBD1. From germline, CDR1 is MNHNS and CDR2 SASEGT. CDR3 length equals 16 residues. J was trimmed by 4 bases and V by 1 base; bases with no gene match: 8.

The chain joins TRBV7-2 to TRBJ1-2, with TRBD1 identical over 9 bases. Germline V gene data show CDR1 as SGHTA and CDR2 as FQGNSA. CDR3 size: 15 residues. V lost 1 base to trimming and J lost 6 bases; unmatched junction nucleotides: 6. The CDR3 nucleotides are TGTGCCAGCAGCTTAGAGGGACAGGGTGAAGATGGCTACACCTTC. Protein product: CASSLEGQGEDGYTF. Complete variable domain (other parts from reference TRBV7-2 and TRBJ1-2): GAGVSQSPSNKVTEKGKDVELRCDPISGHTALYWYRQSLGQGLEFLIYFQGNSAPDKSGLPSDRFSAERTGGSVSTLTIQRTQQEDSAVYLCASSLEGQGEDGYTFGSGTRLTVV.

The rearrangement links TRBV5-1 to TRBJ1-1; D gene uncertain. Germline V gene sequence: CDR1 SGHRS, CDR2 YFSETQ. The CDR3 loop spans 13 amino acids. Trimming shortened V by 0 bases and J by 5 bases, and 8 bases separated the two germline ends. CDR3 in DNA: TGCGCCAGCAGCTTGGGGCCGACGACTGAAGCTTTCTTT. This encodes CASSLGPTTEAFF.

The chain carries TRBV10-3 and TRBJ1-6; perhaps TRBD1 as D (5 bases). The CDR3 runs to 14 residues. V lost 4 bases and J 8 bases, leaving 12 bases between the germline ends. The germline V gene encodes CDR1 ENHRY and CDR2 SYGVKD. The CDR3 spells CAISVQGTDSPLHF. In DNA, the CDR3 is TGTGCCATCAGTGTGCAGGGTACGGATTCACCCCTCCACTTT.

The chain links TRBV7-2 to TRBJ2-6; D remains unclear. V lost 5 bases and J lost 0, with 17 bases in between. CDR3 length: 18 residues. Per the germline V gene, CDR1 is SGHTA and CDR2 is FQGNSA. This CDR3 reads CASSRTLIGGSGANVLTF. CDR3 nucleotide sequence: TGTGCCAGCAGCCGCACCCTCATAGGCGGCTCTGGGGCCAACGTCCTGACTTTC.

This chain uses TRBV18 with TRBJ1-1; D is uncertain. Between the trimmed V and J ends, which lost 4 bases and 2 bases, there was a span of 14 bases. CDR1 is KGHSH and CDR2 is LQKENI in the germline V gene. This CDR3 is built from 15 residues. CDR3 region: CASSREQQLNTEAFF. Here the CDR3 DNA reads TGTGCCAGCTCACGGGAACAACAGCTTAACACTGAAGCTTTCTTT.

The chain couples TRBV18 to TRBJ2-5; D is uncertain. The CDR3 is 14 residues long. Germline V gene data show CDR1 as KGHSH and CDR2 as LQKENI. The V end lost 3 bases, the J end lost 5 bases, and 13 bases lay between the germline ends. CDR3 in DNA: TGTGCCAGCTCACCTCCGGAAGGTCCCGAGACCCAGTACTTC. Residues: CASSPPEGPETQYF. Using reference TRBV18 and TRBJ2-5 for the parts outside the CDR3, the full variable domain is NAGVMQNPRHLVRRRGQEARLRCSPMKGHSHVYWYRQLPEEGLKFMVYLQKENIIDESGMPKERFSAEFPKEGPSILRIQQVVRGDSAAYFCASSPPEGPETQYFGPGTRLLVL.

The sample holds one count of this clone. This chain links TRBV2 with TRBJ2-3; 8 nucleotides line up with TRBD2. The ends lost 6 bases at V and 4 bases at J; junction bases unmatched: 3. The CDR3 length is 13 residues. Germline CDR1 reads SNHLY; CDR2 reads FYNNEI. This CDR3 is CASRTGGSDTQYF. The CDR3 nucleotides are TGTGCCAGCAGGACGGGGGGGTCAGATACGCAGTATTTT.

The chain couples TRBV7-9 to TRBJ1-2; D gene unclear. V lost 0 bases and J 10 bases, leaving 15 bases between the germline ends. CDR1 SEHNR and CDR2 FQNEAQ come from the germline V gene (reference sequence). CDR3 size: 14 residues. The CDR3 region has the DNA TGTGCCAGCAGCTTAGCGGGTAGTCCCGTTTTCTACACCTTC. Its translation: CASSLAGSPVFYTF.

The chain's CDR3 is CASSVEGRSSGNTIYF. The CDR3 DNA reads as TGTGCCAGCAGCGTAGAGGGCAGGAGCTCTGGAAACACCATATATTTT. V and J are TRBV9 and TRBJ1-3; no clear D. The CDR3 has 16 amino acids. V was shortened by 0 bases and J by 0 bases, with 10 bases between the two germline ends. Looked up from germline, CDR1 is SGDLS and CDR2 is YYNGEE.

This chain joins TRBV5-1 and TRBJ2-5, with 8 bases identical to TRBD2. V shed 0 bases, J shed 2 bases, and the junction held 12 bases outside the gene matches. The CDR3 is made up of 18 amino acids. The V gene's germline CDR1 is SGHRS and CDR2 YFSETQ. The CDR3 DNA reads as TGCGCCAGCAGCTTGGGGGCTGGGAGCGGGGGCCTACAAGAGACCCAGTACTTC. Translation gives CASSLGAGSGGLQETQYF. Supplemented by reference TRBV5-1 and TRBJ2-5, the full variable domain reads KAGVTQTPRYLIKTRGQQVTLSCSPISGHRSVSWYQQTPGQGLQFLFEYFSETQRNKGNFPGRFSGRQFSNSRSEMNVSTLELGDSALYLCASSLGAGSGGLQETQYFGPGTRLLVL.

The J gene is TRBJ1-5, the V gene TRBV19, with 9 bases aligning to TRBD1. This CDR3 has 16 amino acids. With 2 bases clipped from V and 4 bases from J, the junction kept 6 bases outside the gene matches. CDR1 is LNHDA and CDR2 is SQIVND in the germline V gene (reference sequence). The CDR3 bases are TGTGCCAGTAGTATAAACCGGGACAGGGTGAATCAGCCCCAGCATTTT. As protein: CASSINRDRVNQPQHF.

The chain uses TRBV6-6 and TRBJ1-2; D gene ambiguous. Looked up from germline, CDR1 is MNHNY and CDR2 is SVGAGI (reference sequence). Trimming stripped 8 bases from V and 0 bases from J, with 19 bases between. This CDR3 is built from 16 residues. The CDR3 DNA reads TGTGCCAGCGCTTTCGCCCCAAGAACGTCTAACTATGGCTACACCTTC. It specifies CASAFAPRTSNYGYTF.

V and J are TRBV3-1 (or the pseudogene TRBV3-2) and TRBJ2-7; D is undetermined. The CDR3 sequence is 12 residues long. Germline CDR1 LGHDT, CDR2 YNNKEL (reference sequence). Trimming left V 6 bases short and J 5 bases short, with 11 bases between. The chain's CDR3 is CASSGSGHEQYF. CDR3 nucleotide sequence: TGTGCCAGCAGTGGATCGGGCCACGAGCAGTACTTC.

The rearrangement links TRBV7-4 to TRBJ2-3; TRBD2 matches at 9 bases. Germline CDR1 is SGHVT and CDR2 is SQSDAQ. CDR3 length: 16 residues. V lost 3 bases and J lost 6; bases outside the gene matches: 10. CDR3 DNA sequence: TGTGCCAGCAGCTTGAGGCTAGCGGGGACAGCGGATACGCAGTATTTT. Translated, it gives CASSLRLAGTADTQYF.

A few counts support this clone. The V and J genes are TRBV28 and TRBJ1-5; 8 positions agree with TRBD1. CDR3 length: 15 residues. The ends lost 7 bases at V and 3 bases at J; junction bases unmatched: 8. Germline V gene data show CDR1 as MDHEN and CDR2 as SYDVKM. The CDR3 DNA is TGTGCCAGCAACCAGGACAGGGTCTACAATCAGCCCCAGCATTTT. This gives the protein CASNQDRVYNQPQHF.

This clone was observed a few times. J is TRBJ1-6 and V is TRBV20-1; D unclear. CDR3 length equals 11 residues. CDR1 and CDR2 (germline): DFQATT, SNEGSKA (reference sequence). V was clipped by 6 bases and J by 5 bases, with 5 bases between them. CDR3 region: CSAVNNSPLHF. For the CDR3, the DNA is TGCAGTGCGGTTAATAATTCACCCCTCCACTTT.

The V call is TRBV7-8, the J call TRBJ2-2, with a weak D call TRBD2 (5 bases). Looked up from germline, CDR1 is SGHVS and CDR2 is FQNEAQ. V gave up 5 bases and J gave up 6 bases, with 10 bases separating them. The CDR3 totals 13 residues. CDR3: CASSTRIPGELFF. DNA for the CDR3: TGTGCCAGCAGCACTAGAATCCCCGGGGAGCTGTTTTTT.

The V gene is TRBV28, the J gene TRBJ1-6, with D possibly matching TRBD1 (5 bases). Trimming pared 2 bases from V and 9 bases from J, leaving 5 bases between. Germline CDR1 MDHEN, CDR2 SYDVKM. The CDR3 length is 12 residues. CDR3 coding DNA: TGTGCCAGCAGTTTACAGGGTTCACCCCTCCACTTT. Protein sequence: CASSLQGSPLHF.

The chain links TRBV7-2 to TRBJ2-5; D possibly matches TRBD1 or TRBD2 (5 bases each). Trimming pared 6 bases from V and 4 bases from J, leaving 18 bases between. Germline V gives CDR1 SGHTA, CDR2 FQGNSA. The CDR3 has 15 amino acids. CDR3 DNA: TGTGCCAGCAGACGCAGGTCCGGGGCCCCAGAGACCCAGTACTTC. Amino acid sequence: CASRRRSGAPETQYF.

The chain joins TRBV7-2 to TRBJ2-1; unclear D gene. The V gene lost 3 bases and the J gene lost 0 bases, with 15 bases spanning the gap. CDR1 and CDR2 from the germline V gene are SGHTA and FQGNSA. This CDR3 is 17 amino acids long. The CDR3 is CASSFPNGWSSYNEQFF. The CDR3 nucleotides are TGTGCCAGCAGCTTCCCCAATGGGTGGAGCTCCTACAATGAGCAGTTCTTC.

The chain recombines TRBV6-5 with TRBJ2-1; 8 bases are a match to TRBD2. CDR1 MNHEY and CDR2 SVGAGI come from the germline V gene. The CDR3 has 15 amino acids. Trimming removed 6 bases from V and 4 bases from J; junction bases left unmatched: 8. The CDR3 region is CASSTQAGVYNEQFF. Written as DNA, the CDR3 is TGTGCCAGCAGCACTCAAGCGGGAGTATACAATGAGCAGTTCTTC.